Listed here is a single TCR beta chain. The antigen it recognizes is unknown. No qualities accompany the bases; no much larger clone lies one base away. The data were taken from a study of identifying expanded T cells in peripheral blood (dated by TCRdb to about 2019). About the study as a whole: Four technical replicates, made by sequencing separate aliquots from the same pool of genomic DNA, were compared pairwise. What the authors observed across the whole study: The binomial model flagged about 1.2 differentially abundant clones between technical replicates, compared with about 16 over around 2 weeks and 18 to 20 over roughly 4 weeks. Across all healthy donors, variance in clone template counts between approximately 2-week samples was found to increase significantly with total template count. It was expected by the authors that biological variance in healthy repertoires might increase further over much longer intervals, such as months to years. The beta-binomial model significantly reduced the number of clones called differentially abundant and the false-positive rate across all healthy-donor time intervals.

The V and J ends are trimmed by 6 bases and 1 base, leaving 16 bases between them. CDR1 and CDR2 are read off the germline V gene as KGHSH and LQKENI. From the cysteine up to the phenylalanine, the CDR3 has a length of 15 residues. The kept DNA is CDR3 alone, 45 bases in frame from the first base. TCRbeta CDR3 regions were profiled by bias-controlled multiplex PCR amplification of genomic DNA with the immunoSEQ Assay. The original methods were these. The absolute abundance of each unique TCRbeta CDR3 region was quantified after sequences were collapsed and filtered. Differential abundance was assessed using a binomial (Fisher-equivalent) model and a beta-binomial model in which time-dependent variance fitted from healthy donors was added. Any clone with fewer than 5 combined templates was excluded, and a clone was called differentially abundant if its Benjamini-Hochberg FDR was below 0.01. In the beta-binomial model, variance was expressed as a function of the total template count across the two samples, in the form v = (b*log(k)+a)^2. In TCRdb, the immuneACCESS table is reduced to in-frame sequences with V and J assigned. These tables do not hold every clone; where another copy was compared, an unresolved V gene accounts for under half, and the others remain unexplained. The D gene and trimming were derived from the DNA, and the V and J assignments and clone size from that table. The sample table holds 70,000 to 100,000 clones, of which more than 75% were seen once. The ten biggest clones cover around 17% of the sample.

No immune events, such as infections, were documented for the healthy donors during the collection period. Blood repertoires from healthy donors were used as a training cohort for calibrating time-dependent variance in a beta-binomial model of differential abundance of T-cell clones. The training cohort was composed of around ten healthy donors, 3 female and 7 male. Donor ages ranged from about 25 to 70 years, with an average of roughly 40 years. Whole blood from each healthy donor was obtained from a commercial supplier and was collected at three time points two to three weeks apart. Genomic DNA was extracted from unsorted whole blood for immunosequencing.

The chain joins TRBV18 to TRBJ2-7, with the D gene not clear enough to name. Sequencing was carried out using blood. The source of this sequence is a person aged 18 to 75 in good health. At the DNA level, the sequence is TGTGCCAGCTCCGGAGAAACACCCGGATCCTACGAGCAGTACTTC. It encodes CASSGETPGSYEQYF.